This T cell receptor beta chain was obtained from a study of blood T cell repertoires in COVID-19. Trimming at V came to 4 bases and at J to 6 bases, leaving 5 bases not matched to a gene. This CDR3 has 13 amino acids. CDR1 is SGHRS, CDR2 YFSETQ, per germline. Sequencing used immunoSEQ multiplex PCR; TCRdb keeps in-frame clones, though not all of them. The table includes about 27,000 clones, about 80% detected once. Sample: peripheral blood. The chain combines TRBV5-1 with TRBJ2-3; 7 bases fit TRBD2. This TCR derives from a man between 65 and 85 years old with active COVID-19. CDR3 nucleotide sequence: TGCGCCAGCAGCACTGACGGGGGGGATACGCAGTATTTT. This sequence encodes CASSTDGGDTQYF.